This TCR beta chain was observed in a study of a mutant IDH1 vaccine in newly diagnosed glioma. Looking at the study overall: Vaccination began 4-6 weeks post radiotherapy alone, or with temozolomide cycles. Antecedent treatment encompassed radiotherapy, temozolomide, or their combination; the majority received both.

Profiled with immunoSEQ multiplex PCR; TCRdb holds only in-frame clones, not every one. The sample shows more than 50,000 clones, 65% of them seen only once. The CDR3 runs to 14 residues. After removal of 1 base from V and 6 bases from J, the junction contained 5 bases not matched to a gene. Germline-derived CDR1 and CDR2 are GTSNPN and SVGIG (reference sequence). As for time point: week 47, end of study. Vaccination used 300 ug of mutant IDH1 20-mer peptide per dose, with topical imiquimod. Every donor had a new WHO grade 3 or 4 astrocytoma that was IDH1-mutant, with loss of nuclear ATRX. Comment on this clone: The antigen is not known.

This sample comprised peripheral blood mononuclear cells (PBMCs), obtained from a glioma patient whose treatment included an IDH1 peptide vaccine. V gene TRBV30 combines with J gene TRBJ1-5; 8 positions agree with TRBD1. This TCR was recovered from a man in his forties or fifties with glioma. Some clones in this sample may be carry-over from other donors' samples. The CDR3 bases are TGTGCCTGGAGTGACAGGGGGTCGGGTCAGCCCCAGCATTTT. Translation: CAWSDRGSGQPQHF.